One and the same sample provided the 23 T cell receptor beta chains below, sequenced in a study of long-term antiretroviral therapy in people with HIV. Version v3.0 of the immunoSEQ assay was performed at survey level. The protocol was immunoSEQ multiplex PCR, while the TCRdb copy is restricted to in-frame clones and leaves out a portion. The sample shows tens of thousands of clones, about 85% of them seen only once. The input for sequencing was unsorted PBMCs, taken 3 years after starting antiretroviral therapy. The origin of the receptors is a man aged 35 to 55 with HIV.

The CDR3, as DNA: TGCAGCGTTGCTCTGGAGACAGGGGGGATGAATGAGCAGTTCTTC. Residues: CSVALETGGMNEQFF. V is TRBV29-1 and J is TRBJ2-1, with TRBD1 matching 9 bases. In germline, CDR1 is SQVTM, CDR2 ANQGSEA. V gave up 4 bases and J gave up 7 bases; unmatched junction bases: 11. The CDR3 spans 15 residues.

V is TRBV9 and J is TRBJ1-2; D unresolved. CDR3 length: 12 residues. Trimming cost V 4 bases and J 4 bases, with 8 bases left between them. Germline CDR1 is SGDLS and CDR2 is YYNGEE. CDR3 loop: CASSSSGYGYTF. As DNA, the CDR3 is TGTGCCAGCAGCTCATCAGGCTATGGCTACACCTTC.

The chain employs TRBV6-1 and TRBJ2-7, with D possibly TRBD1 on 6 matching bases. The CDR3 runs to 14 residues. CDR1 MNHNS and CDR2 SASEGT come from the germline V gene. Trimming removed 6 bases at V and 4 bases at J, with 16 bases between. Here the CDR3 DNA reads TGTGCCAGCAGAGATACCGGGACAAGTTACGAGCAGTACTTC. Translating gives CASRDTGTSYEQYF.

The table lists this clone with a count of one. The chain employs TRBV9 and TRBJ1-4; D is unresolved. The CDR3 extends over 13 amino acids. Germline V gene lookup returns CDR1 SGDLS and CDR2 YYNGEE. The V and J ends lost 0 bases and 3 bases respectively, with 3 bases between them. The CDR3 nucleotides are TGTGCCAGCAGCGTAGCCCCTAATGAAAAACTGTTTTTT. Translating gives CASSVAPNEKLFF.

This clone occurred once. The chain carries TRBV30 and TRBJ1-4; D is uncertain. Trimming cost V 3 bases and J 8 bases, with 10 bases left between them. Germline-derived CDR1 and CDR2 are GTSNPN and SVGIG (reference sequence). This CDR3 region has 12 residues. CDR3: CAWSFAGEKLFF. For the CDR3, the DNA is TGTGCCTGGAGCTTCGCTGGGGAAAAACTGTTTTTT.

This clone has only one observation. The chain employs TRBV5-8 and TRBJ1-5; D is ambiguous. Germline CDR1 SGHTS, CDR2 YDEGEE. This CDR3 is built from 13 residues. V lost 4 bases to trimming and J lost 9 bases, with 14 bases between them. CDR3 region: CASSRFTVPPQHF. For the CDR3, the DNA is TGTGCCAGCAGCAGATTCACAGTGCCGCCCCAGCATTTT.

The chain couples TRBV4-1 to TRBJ2-1; 8 bases are shared with TRBD2. V lost 0 bases, J lost 4 bases, and 5 bases stayed unmatched. This CDR3 contains 16 residues. Germline V gives CDR1 MGHRA, CDR2 YSYEKL. The DNA for the CDR3 is TGCGCCAGCAGCCAAGATAGGGCTAGCGGGTACAATGAGCAGTTCTTC. Encoded protein: CASSQDRASGYNEQFF.

The chain employs TRBV7-8 and TRBJ1-5; D is undetermined. CDR1 and CDR2 (germline): SGHVS, FQNEAQ. This CDR3 is 13 amino acids long. V was trimmed by 2 bases and J by 7 bases, leaving 9 bases between them. As DNA, the CDR3 is TGTGCCAGCAGCTTACGCGGAGGCCAGCCCCAGCATTTT. It is translated as CASSLRGGQPQHF.

The table lists this clone with a few counts. V and J are TRBV6-5 and TRBJ1-1; unclear D gene. CDR1 is MNHEY, CDR2 SVGAGI, per germline. The V gene lost 2 bases and the J gene lost 5 bases, with 9 bases spanning the gap. CDR3 length equals 13 residues. In DNA form, the CDR3 reads TGTGCCAGCAGTTACCGGACGGGGACTGAAGCTTTCTTT. Translated: CASSYRTGTEAFF.

The chain carries TRBV6-1 and TRBJ2-1; D uncertain. The CDR3 is 15 amino acids. The ends were cut back, 5 bases at V and 1 base at J, with 12 bases in the middle. Germline V lookup: CDR1 MNHNS, CDR2 SASEGT. The CDR3 loop reads CASSLSLESYNEQFF. In nucleotides, the CDR3 is TGTGCCAGCAGTCTCAGCCTAGAGTCCTACAATGAGCAGTTCTTC.

The chain recombines TRBV7-9 with TRBJ2-7, with 9 nucleotides matching TRBD2. Trimming cost V 1 base and J 3 bases; bases outside gene matches: 4. There are 15 residues in the CDR3. Germline CDR1 is SEHNR and CDR2 is FQNEAQ (reference sequence). This chain's CDR3 is CASSLVGSGSYEQYF. The CDR3 coding sequence is TGTGCCAGCAGCTTAGTAGGTAGCGGGAGCTACGAGCAGTACTTC.

This chain's CDR3 is CASSLYNGGAVYNEQFF. CDR3 in DNA: TGTGCCAGCAGTTTATACAACGGGGGGGCGGTCTACAATGAGCAGTTCTTC. This chain uses TRBV27 with TRBJ2-1, with TRBD2 identical over 8 bases. Germline-derived CDR1 and CDR2 are MNHEY and SMNVEV (reference sequence). After removal of 1 base from V and 3 bases from J, the junction contained 8 bases not matched to a gene. The CDR3 totals 17 residues.

The V gene is TRBV6-4, the J gene TRBJ1-1; 9 bases are shared with TRBD1. The J segment lost 3 bases and the V segment lost 8 bases, leaving 4 bases of the junction unmatched. The CDR3 covers 13 residues. Germline V CDR1 and CDR2: MRHNA, SNTAGT. The CDR3 nucleotides read TGTGCCAGCGGCGACAGGGGGGACACTGAAGCTTTCTTT. It codes for CASGDRGDTEAFF.

This chain joins TRBV19 and TRBJ2-1; D is possibly TRBD2 (6 bases). V was clipped by 3 bases and J by 5 bases, with 17 bases between them. Germline values: CDR1 LNHDA, CDR2 SQIVND (reference sequence). The CDR3 runs to 16 residues. The CDR3, as DNA: TGTGCCAGTAGTATCTATCTCGGGAGTTGGAACAATGAGCAGTTCTTC. Translation gives CASSIYLGSWNNEQFF.

This clone has just a few counts. The chain employs TRBV18 and TRBJ1-1; the match to TRBD1 covers 10 bases. The V and J ends lost 6 bases and 0 bases, in that order; junction bases with no gene match: 4. There are 15 residues in the CDR3. Germline V gene sequence: CDR1 KGHSH, CDR2 LQKENI. The CDR3 protein is CASSRTGGMNTEAFF. CDR3 sequence (DNA): TGTGCCAGCTCTCGGACAGGGGGAATGAACACTGAAGCTTTCTTT. The complete variable domain, with remaining parts taken from reference TRBV18 and TRBJ1-1, reads NAGVMQNPRHLVRRRGQEARLRCSPMKGHSHVYWYRQLPEEGLKFMVYLQKENIIDESGMPKERFSAEFPKEGPSILRIQQVVRGDSAAYFCASSRTGGMNTEAFFGQGTRLTVV.

CDR3 sequence reads: CASTPPRGGGFGYTF. The CDR3, as DNA: TGTGCCAGCACCCCCCCCCGCGGGGGCGGGTTCGGCTACACCTTC. The chain carries TRBV2 and TRBJ1-2, with a weak D call TRBD1 (6 bases). V lost 7 bases and J lost 8, with 23 bases in between. Germline loops: CDR1 SNHLY, CDR2 FYNNEI. The CDR3 sequence is 15 residues long.

The gene calls are TRBV6-5 and TRBJ2-4; 7 bases fit TRBD1. Germline assignment: CDR1 MNHEY and CDR2 SVGAGI. This CDR3 is built from 14 residues. Trimming took 5 bases from V and 8 from J; bases not matched to a gene: 9. The CDR3 nucleotides read TGTGCCAGCAGTCCCTCCGGGGACAGTTACATTCAGTACTTC. Encoded protein: CASSPSGDSYIQYF.

In DNA form, the CDR3 reads TGTGCCAGTAGCTGGACCAGCTCCTATAATTCACCCCTCCACTTT. This encodes CASSWTSSYNSPLHF. The chain uses TRBV19 and TRBJ1-6; D is undetermined. CDR3 length equals 15 residues. V was pared by 6 bases and J by 0 bases, with 9 bases between. In germline, CDR1 is LNHDA, CDR2 SQIVND (reference sequence).

By share, this clone counts as medium-sized. A read error may account for a junction end that differs from germline. The chain couples TRBV12-5 to TRBJ2-7; the D is unclear. Germline CDR1 and CDR2: LGHNT and FRNRAP. The CDR3 contains 14 residues. CDR3 amino acids: CASGLGSMSSEQYF. CDR3 sequence (DNA): TGTGCTAGTGGTTTGGGAAGCATGTCCTCCGAGCAGTACTTC.

The chain employs TRBV15 and TRBJ1-1; maybe TRBD1 (6 bases). The CDR3 runs 17 residues. V was pared by 6 bases and J by 0 bases, with 20 bases between. Germline V gene sequence: CDR1 LNHNV, CDR2 YYDKDF (reference sequence). The CDR3 sequence: CATRLRQGLLLNTEAFF. The DNA of the CDR3 is TGTGCCACCAGACTGAGGCAGGGGCTCCTTCTGAACACTGAAGCTTTCTTT.

The chain links TRBV5-1 to TRBJ2-3, with 14 nucleotides matching TRBD2. The V and J ends lost 3 bases and 0 bases, in that order; junction bases with no gene match: 9. The CDR3 is 19 residues long. The V gene's germline CDR1 is SGHRS and CDR2 YFSETQ. CDR3 DNA sequence: TGCGCCAGCAGCTGGGCCGGGACTAGCGGGAGTTTTAGCACAGATACGCAGTATTTT. This gives the protein CASSWAGTSGSFSTDTQYF. Using reference TRBV5-1 and TRBJ2-3 for the parts outside the CDR3, the full variable domain is KAGVTQTPRYLIKTRGQQVTLSCSPISGHRSVSWYQQTPGQGLQFLFEYFSETQRNKGNFPGRFSGRQFSNSRSEMNVSTLELGDSALYLCASSWAGTSGSFSTDTQYFGPGTRLTVL.

V gene TRBV2 combines with J gene TRBJ1-5, with 7 positions matching TRBD1. This CDR3 has 15 amino acids. J gave up 4 bases and V 3 bases, and 6 bases lay outside the gene matches. CDR1 is SNHLY and CDR2 is FYNNEI in the germline V gene. The DNA of the CDR3 is TGTGCCAGCAGTGATCACGGGACAGCTAATCAGCCCCAGCATTTT. Translating gives CASSDHGTANQPQHF.

V usage is TRBV6-1 and J usage is TRBJ2-7; perhaps TRBD1 as D (6 bases). Trimming cost V 11 bases and J 0 bases, with 14 bases left between them. There are 13 residues in the CDR3. The germline V gene encodes CDR1 MNHNS and CDR2 SASEGT. The CDR3 DNA follows: TGTGCCGGGGGCCCCCCGAACTCCTACGAGCAGTACTTC. Encoded protein: CAGGPPNSYEQYF.